The clone carrying this TCR beta chain was observed a handful of times. What it recognizes is unknown. Quantitative 5'-RACE with molecular barcodes generated TCR beta libraries. TCRdb re-called the 5' RACE reads with MiXCR, one entry per CDR3 protein. The table records around 120,000 distinct CDR3 sequences, less than 25% of them present only once. This specimen belongs to a study of CD8 T cells in ankylosing spondylitis. Study-wide results and limits: CD8+ disease-linked clones were present at relatively low frequencies in blood. Characteristic of ankylosing spondylitis blood, it appeared, was a TCR beta motif comprising about 8 highly homologous variants. In the blood and synovial fluid of reactive arthritis, some motif variants had been previously reported.

The source material was synovial fluid, either unsorted or a sorted T cell fraction (not recorded which). The origin of this receptor is a male donor with ankylosing spondylitis.

The CDR3 DNA reads TGTGCCAGCGGACAGGGGGTGGAGACTGAAGCTTTCTTT. Its protein is CASGQGVETEAFF. The chain links TRBV18 to TRBJ1-1, with 10 bases that match TRBD1. CDR3 size: 13 residues. Trimming removed 8 bases from V and 5 bases from J; junction bases left unmatched: 5. Germline V gives CDR1 KGHSH, CDR2 LQKENI.